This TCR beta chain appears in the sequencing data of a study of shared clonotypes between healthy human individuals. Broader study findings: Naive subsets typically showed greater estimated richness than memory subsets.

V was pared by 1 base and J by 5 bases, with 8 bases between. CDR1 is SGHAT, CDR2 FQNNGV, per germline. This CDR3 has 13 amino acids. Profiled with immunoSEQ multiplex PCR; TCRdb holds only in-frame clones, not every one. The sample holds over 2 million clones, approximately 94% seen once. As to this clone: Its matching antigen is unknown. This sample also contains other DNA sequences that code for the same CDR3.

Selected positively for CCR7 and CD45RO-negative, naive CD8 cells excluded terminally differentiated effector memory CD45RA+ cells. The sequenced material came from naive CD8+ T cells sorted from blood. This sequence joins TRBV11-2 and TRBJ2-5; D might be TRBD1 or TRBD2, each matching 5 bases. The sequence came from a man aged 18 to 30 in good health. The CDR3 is CASSLVRGETQYF. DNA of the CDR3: TGTGCCAGCAGCTTAGTCCGGGGCGAGACCCAGTACTTC.